One sample yielded the 17 T cell receptor beta chains listed below, sequenced in a study of blood T cell repertoires in COVID-19. The data were produced by immunoSEQ multiplex PCR, yet TCRdb's version contains in-frame clones alone and is incomplete. The sample holds 250,000 to 350,000 clones, approximately 88% seen once. The material sequenced was peripheral blood. All receptors come from a woman aged 25 to 39 who had recovered from COVID-19.

This rearrangement joins TRBV4-1 to TRBJ2-3, with 7 positions matching TRBD2. There are 16 residues in the CDR3. The V segment lost 1 base and the J segment 5 bases; nucleotides outside the gene matches: 9. Germline CDR1 reads MGHRA; CDR2 reads YSYEKL. DNA for the CDR3: TGCGCCAGCAGCCAAGGCCTGGCGGGGGTTGTAGATACGCAGTATTTT. Its protein is CASSQGLAGVVDTQYF.

The V call is TRBV5-6, the J call TRBJ1-3, with D perhaps TRBD1 (6 bases). Between the trimmed V and J ends, which lost 4 bases and 2 bases, there was a span of 13 bases. The CDR3 sequence is 15 residues long. Per the germline V gene, CDR1 is SGHDT and CDR2 is YYEEEE. The CDR3 loop reads CASSPLQGAGNTIYF. CDR3 DNA sequence: TGTGCCAGCAGCCCGTTACAGGGAGCTGGAAACACCATATATTTT.

The chain has TRBV27 and TRBJ1-1, with a tentative D call TRBD1 (5 bases). Trimming cost V 3 bases and J 4 bases, with 9 bases left between them. From germline, CDR1 is MNHEY and CDR2 SMNVEV (reference sequence). The CDR3 sequence is 13 residues long. The CDR3 DNA reads TGTGCCAGCAGTTTTGGGGGGTTCACTGAAGCTTTCTTT. This sequence encodes CASSFGGFTEAFF.

In this sample, this clone turned up a few times. The chain combines TRBV7-2 with TRBJ1-6; weak D call: TRBD1 (5 bases). With 7 bases removed from V and 10 bases from J, the gap between germline ends came to 14 bases. The length of the CDR3 is 13 residues. Per the germline V gene, CDR1 is SGHTA and CDR2 is FQGNSA. DNA of the CDR3: TGTGCCAGCAACCCAATGGGGGGGTCACCCCTCCACTTT. Protein: CASNPMGGSPLHF.

This clone was picked up one time. The V gene is TRBV5-4, the J gene TRBJ2-1; TRBD1 matches at 7 bases. From germline, CDR1 is SGHNT and CDR2 YYREEE (reference sequence). With V trimmed by 6 bases and J by 1 base, 7 bases remained unmatched. The CDR3 runs 15 residues. CDR3 DNA sequence: TGTGCCAGCACCGAAACGACAGGGTCCTACAATGAGCAGTTCTTC. Translating it yields CASTETTGSYNEQFF.

V gene TRBV6-5 combines with J gene TRBJ2-3; D is unresolved. Germline CDR1 MNHEY, CDR2 SVGAGI. The CDR3 covers 13 residues. V lost 5 bases to trimming and J lost 6 bases, with 12 bases between them. CDR3 loop: CASSPTLSDTQYF. The CDR3 coding sequence is TGTGCCAGCAGTCCGACTCTCTCCGATACGCAGTATTTT.

The rearrangement uses TRBV30 and TRBJ1-3, with 7 bases aligning to TRBD1. V lost 5 bases and J lost 0; bases outside the gene matches: 1. Germline loops: CDR1 GTSNPN, CDR2 SVGIG (reference sequence). This CDR3 is built from 13 residues. Here the CDR3 reads CAWDRDSGNTIYF. The CDR3 DNA follows: TGTGCCTGGGACAGGGACTCTGGAAACACCATATATTTT.

The genes are TRBV7-8 and TRBJ2-7, with 9 positions matching TRBD1. CDR1 is SGHVS and CDR2 is FQNEAQ in the germline V gene. Trimming at V came to 5 bases and at J to 2 bases, leaving 4 bases not matched to a gene. This CDR3 region has 14 residues. CDR3 sequence (DNA): TGTGCCAGCAGCGGAAGGACAGGGGCCTACGAGCAGTACTTC. Amino acids: CASSGRTGAYEQYF.

V is TRBV2 and J is TRBJ1-1; 7 nucleotides agree with TRBD1. The CDR3 is 14 residues long. Trimming removed 3 bases from V and 8 bases from J; junction bases left unmatched: 9. CDR1 is SNHLY, CDR2 FYNNEI, per germline. The CDR3 DNA is TGTGCCAGCAGTGACATACCGGGACAGCGGGAAGCTTTCTTT. Its translation: CASSDIPGQREAFF.

V is TRBV6-2 or TRBV6-3 and J is TRBJ1-1; 8 nucleotides match TRBD1. This CDR3 comprises 12 residues. The germline V gene encodes CDR1 MNHEY and CDR2 SVGEGT. V was clipped by 5 bases and J by 8 bases; unmatched bases: 4. The CDR3 region is CASSRQGLEAFF. In DNA, the CDR3 is TGTGCCAGCAGTCGACAGGGGTTAGAAGCTTTCTTT.

This clone was seen only once. This chain connects TRBV5-6 to TRBJ1-6; TRBD1 matches 7 bases. V trimming: 3 bases; J trimming: 14 bases; junction bases outside the gene matches: 14. Germline V gene lookup returns CDR1 SGHDT and CDR2 YYEEEE. The length of the CDR3 is 15 residues. This CDR3 reads CASSSPDRAGRTLHF. The CDR3 nucleotides read TGTGCCAGCAGCTCCCCTGACAGGGCCGGGCGAACCCTCCACTTT.

V gene TRBV5-4 combines with J gene TRBJ2-7; 10 bases are a match to TRBD1. Germline trimming cut 3 bases from V and 2 bases from J; bases unmatched to any gene: 5. The CDR3 loop spans 15 amino acids. In germline, CDR1 is SGHNT, CDR2 YYREEE (reference sequence). The CDR3 region is CASSYGQGEPYEQYF. The CDR3 DNA sequence: TGTGCCAGCAGCTACGGACAGGGGGAACCCTACGAGCAGTACTTC.

The genes are TRBV15 and TRBJ2-6, with 7 bases lining up with TRBD1. The junction had 13 bases not matched to a gene; V was cut back by 2 bases and J by 0 bases. The CDR3 sequence is 20 residues long. Germline V gene sequence: CDR1 LNHNV, CDR2 YYDKDF (reference sequence). CDR3 loop: CATSRQAMPGQNSGANVLTF. In DNA form, the CDR3 reads TGTGCCACCAGCAGACAAGCAATGCCGGGACAGAACTCTGGGGCCAACGTCCTGACTTTC. Full variable domain (outside the CDR3, taken from reference TRBV15 and TRBJ2-6): DAMVIQNPRYQVTQFGKPVTLSCSQTLNHNVMYWYQQKSSQAPKLLFHYYDKDFNNEADTPDNFQSRRPNTSFCFLDIRSPGLGDTAMYLCATSRQAMPGQNSGANVLTFGAGSRLTVL.

The chain links TRBV6-1 to TRBJ1-2; no firm D call. The CDR3 has 14 amino acids. Trimming cost V 1 base and J 2 bases, with 8 bases left between them. The germline CDR1 and CDR2 sequences are MNHNS and SASEGT. The CDR3 DNA reads TGTGCCAGCAGTGAAGGTTCAGTAAACTATGGCTACACCTTC. Protein product: CASSEGSVNYGYTF.

The chain links TRBV15 to TRBJ1-5; 8 bases agree with TRBD1. Germline-derived CDR1 and CDR2 are LNHNV and YYDKDF (reference sequence). J was trimmed by 10 bases and V by 2 bases; bases with no gene match: 7. The CDR3 is 14 amino acids. CDR3 protein: CATSRYPQGAPQHF. CDR3 in DNA: TGTGCCACCAGCAGATACCCGCAGGGGGCCCCCCAGCATTTT.

The rearrangement joins TRBV28 to TRBJ2-7; 7 bases line up with TRBD1. The CDR3 extends over 13 amino acids. V dropped 5 bases and J dropped 4; count of bases not matched to a gene: 5. CDR1 and CDR2 (germline): MDHEN, SYDVKM. The CDR3 sequence is CASSTQQGYEQYF. The CDR3 DNA is TGTGCCAGCAGTACCCAACAGGGGTACGAGCAGTACTTC.

The rearrangement joins TRBV2 to TRBJ1-1; D gene ambiguous. Trimming removed 6 bases from V and 1 base from J, with 15 bases in between. The CDR3 extends over 15 amino acids. CDR1 is SNHLY, CDR2 FYNNEI, per germline. CDR3 in amino acids: CASSRREGGNTEAFF. In DNA, the CDR3 is TGTGCCAGCAGCCGTCGCGAGGGTGGGAACACTGAAGCTTTCTTT.